Below, 27 T cell receptor beta chains from the same sample are listed, as sequenced in a study of T cell repertoires in cytomegalovirus infection. TCRdb itself ran the reads through MiXCR, one entry per CDR3 protein. The table includes about 530,000 distinct CDR3 sequences, less than 30% detected once. The sequenced sample consisted of PBMCs. Every receptor here comes from a human donor in good health (CMV status not recorded). Some clones in this sample may be carry-over from other donors' samples.

This clonotype was detected once. This CDR3 is CASSMGLASYNEQFF. CDR3 sequence (DNA): TGTGCCAGCAGCATGGGACTAGCGTCCTACAATGAGCAGTTCTTC. The J gene is TRBJ2-1, the V gene TRBV5-4, with 10 bases identical to TRBD2. The V segment lost 4 bases and the J segment 1 base; nucleotides outside the gene matches: 2. Germline V gene sequence: CDR1 SGHNT, CDR2 YYREEE (reference sequence). This CDR3 region has 15 residues.

In its sample, this clonotype was seen a few times. The chain combines TRBV5-6 with TRBJ2-5, with 9 bases identical to TRBD1. Germline CDR1 is SGHDT and CDR2 is YYEEEE. The CDR3 totals 16 residues. With V trimmed by 6 bases and J by 5 bases, 14 bases remained unmatched. DNA for the CDR3: TGTGCCAGCACCCTATATTGGACAGGGGCTGACGAGACCCAGTACTTC. Residues: CASTLYWTGADETQYF.

CDR3 nucleotide sequence: TGTGCCAGCAGCTTGGCCCCGGTGGCTAGCGGGAGGTGGGAGGGGGAGACCCAGTACTTC. Its protein is CASSLAPVASGRWEGETQYF. This sequence joins TRBV7-2 and TRBJ2-5; 11 nucleotides agree with TRBD2. The CDR3 runs to 20 residues. The germline V gene encodes CDR1 SGHTA and CDR2 FQGNSA. Germline trimming cut 3 bases from V and 5 bases from J; bases unmatched to any gene: 20.

This clonotype has a count of ten or more. The V call is TRBV7-2, the J call TRBJ1-2; D is unclear. Trimming cost V 3 bases and J 7 bases, with 15 bases left between them. In germline, CDR1 is SGHTA, CDR2 FQGNSA. The CDR3 contains 14 residues. The CDR3 spells CASSFNEQTSGYTF. DNA of the CDR3: TGTGCCAGCAGCTTTAACGAACAGACGAGTGGCTACACCTTC.

In this sample, this clonotype turned up once. V gene TRBV2 combines with J gene TRBJ1-5; D uncertain. The CDR3 consists of 15 residues. Germline CDR1 and CDR2: SNHLY and FYNNEI. The ends were cut back, 6 bases at V and 0 bases at J, with 12 bases in the middle. The CDR3 DNA follows: TGTGCCAGCAGAGTAAGCGATACTAGCAATCAGCCCCAGCATTTT. Protein: CASRVSDTSNQPQHF.

The rearrangement uses TRBV3-1 and TRBJ2-3; D may be TRBD1 (5 bases). The CDR3 has 18 amino acids. The germline V gene encodes CDR1 LGHDT and CDR2 YNNKEL (reference sequence). Trimming removed 1 base at V and 2 bases at J, with 19 bases between. As DNA, the CDR3 is TGTGCCAGCAGCCAAGGCCCCTCAAGCTCTGGGGCCACAGATACGCAGTATTTT. It translates to CASSQGPSSSGATDTQYF.

The rearrangement uses TRBV25-1 and TRBJ2-3; 7 bases fit TRBD2. The CDR3 covers 14 residues. The J segment lost 7 bases and the V segment lost 7 bases, leaving 11 bases of the junction unmatched. Germline values: CDR1 MGHDK, CDR2 SYGVNS. For the CDR3, the DNA is TGTGCCAGCATGTTGGGAGGGGAGGGGAATACGCAGTATTTT. Translation gives CASMLGGEGNTQYF.

This clonotype showed up many times. This chain links TRBV7-2 with TRBJ2-5; a weak D match, TRBD2 (5 bases). V dropped 2 bases and J dropped 9 bases, with 16 bases sitting between them. The CDR3 consists of 14 residues. Germline loops: CDR1 SGHTA, CDR2 FQGNSA. CDR3 in DNA: TGTGCCAGCAGCTTACCACCCCGGTGGGAGTCCCAGTACTTC. It codes for CASSLPPRWESQYF.

The chain uses TRBV9 and TRBJ1-2; TRBD1 agrees at 7 bases. The CDR3 covers 16 residues. Germline assignment: CDR1 SGDLS and CDR2 YYNGEE. V lost 3 bases to trimming and J lost 4 bases; unmatched junction nucleotides: 12. In nucleotides, the CDR3 is TGTGCCAGCAGCGCAGGAGGAGGGGGCACTTCCTATGGCTACACCTTC. Protein product: CASSAGGGGTSYGYTF.

The V gene is TRBV7-9, the J gene TRBJ2-7; 7 positions match TRBD2. The CDR3 loop spans 13 amino acids. CDR1 is SEHNR and CDR2 is FQNEAQ in the germline V gene (reference sequence). V gave up 7 bases and J gave up 1 base; unmatched junction bases: 4. DNA for the CDR3: TGTGCCAGCACCCCGGGAGGATCCTACGAGCAGTACTTC. This codes for CASTPGGSYEQYF.

This sequence joins TRBV2 and TRBJ2-1; 9 bases are a match to TRBD2. The V segment lost 7 bases and the J segment 6 bases; nucleotides outside the gene matches: 10. The germline CDR1 and CDR2 sequences are SNHLY and FYNNEI. The CDR3 consists of 15 residues. The CDR3, as DNA: TGTGCCAGCACCCTAGGGGCGGGAGGGCCCAATGAGCAGTTCTTC. As protein: CASTLGAGGPNEQFF. Together with reference TRBV2 and TRBJ2-1, the CDR3 gives the full variable domain: EPEVTQTPSHQVTQMGQEVILRCVPISNHLYFYWYRQILGQKVEFLVSFYNNEISEKSEIFDDQFSVERPDGSNFTLKIRSTKLEDSAMYFCASTLGAGGPNEQFFGPGTRLTVL.

In its sample, this clonotype was seen a few times. The gene calls are TRBV7-6 and TRBJ1-1; no clear D gene. Germline loops: CDR1 SGHVS, CDR2 FNYEAQ. Trimming stripped 1 base from V and 10 bases from J, with 10 bases between. This CDR3 region has 12 residues. The CDR3, as DNA: TGTGCCAGCAGCTTAGTGGGTACGGGAGCTTTCTTT. As protein: CASSLVGTGAFF.

The CDR3 loop is CASSNYRDRGNGYTF. DNA for the CDR3: TGTGCCAGCAGCAACTATCGGGACAGGGGAAACGGCTACACCTTC. The chain combines TRBV7-3 with TRBJ1-2, with 10 bases lining up with TRBD1. The CDR3 sequence is 15 residues long. With 5 bases clipped from V and 8 bases from J, the junction kept 11 bases outside the gene matches. Germline CDR1 is SGHTA and CDR2 is FQGTGA.

This clonotype has just a few counts. The gene calls are TRBV6-1 and TRBJ1-1; weak D call: TRBD1 (6 bases). CDR1 is MNHNS and CDR2 is SASEGT in the germline V gene. This CDR3 is built from 13 residues. V lost 2 bases to trimming and J lost 5 bases, with 9 bases between them. The CDR3 protein is CASSEQGRTEAFF. DNA of the CDR3: TGTGCCAGCAGTGAACAGGGGAGGACTGAAGCTTTCTTT.

The chain uses TRBV6-1 and TRBJ2-1; D unresolved. The V and J ends lost 8 bases and 15 bases respectively, with 17 bases between them. This CDR3 spans 11 amino acids. Germline CDR1 reads MNHNS; CDR2 reads SASEGT. The CDR3 is CASLDSIKRFF. The CDR3 DNA is TGTGCCAGCCTAGACTCCATCAAGAGGTTCTTC.

The chain uses TRBV10-3 and TRBJ1-5; a possible D gene is TRBD1 (6 bases). Per germline, CDR1 ENHRY and CDR2 SYGVKD. The CDR3 loop spans 14 amino acids. V lost 3 bases to trimming and J lost 6 bases, with 12 bases between them. As DNA, the CDR3 is TGTGCCATCAGTGAAGGTCAGGGGACTCAGCCCCAGCATTTT. Translated, it gives CAISEGQGTQPQHF.

This clonotype showed up many times. V and J are TRBV7-2 and TRBJ2-2; a possible D gene is TRBD1 (5 bases). The V end was cut by 5 bases, the J end by 6 bases, with 13 bases between. The germline V gene has CDR1 SGHTA and CDR2 FQGNSA. This CDR3 has 14 residues. The CDR3 sequence: CASSPLRAPGELFF. The CDR3 DNA sequence: TGTGCCAGCAGCCCCCTCAGGGCCCCCGGGGAGCTGTTTTTT.

This clonotype was seen a few times. V and J are TRBV4-2 and TRBJ2-1; possibly TRBD2 for D (5 bases). V was clipped by 0 bases and J by 4 bases, with 19 bases between them. This CDR3 contains 18 residues. Germline CDR1 and CDR2: LGHNA and YNFKEQ. CDR3 sequence reads: CASSQDASGTSGYNEQFF. The CDR3 region has the DNA TGTGCCAGCAGCCAAGATGCGTCAGGAACTAGTGGTTACAATGAGCAGTTCTTC.

This clonotype showed up just a few times. In DNA, the CDR3 is TGTGCCAGCGCTTCCGTAGAGACCCAGTACTTC. This gives the protein CASASVETQYF. The chain is built from TRBV2 and TRBJ2-5; D call uncertain. CDR1 is SNHLY, CDR2 FYNNEI, per germline. V was clipped by 8 bases and J by 4 bases, with 8 bases between them. This CDR3 comprises 11 residues.

This clonotype was recorded a few times. The gene calls are TRBV11-3 and TRBJ2-1; D is unresolved. CDR3 length: 10 residues. Per germline, CDR1 SGHNT and CDR2 YENEEA. The ends were cut back, 5 bases at V and 9 bases at J, with 5 bases in the middle. CDR3 residues: CASSLLEQFF. The CDR3 nucleotides read TGTGCCAGCAGCCTCCTTGAGCAGTTCTTC.

This clonotype was seen only a few times. The gene calls are TRBV28 and TRBJ2-7, with D possibly TRBD1 on 6 matching bases. Trimming removed 6 bases at V and 0 bases at J, with 9 bases between. The CDR3 has 13 amino acids. In germline, CDR1 is MDHEN, CDR2 SYDVKM. For the CDR3, the DNA is TGTGCCAGCAGCCCAGGGGTCTCCTACGAGCAGTACTTC. Translation gives CASSPGVSYEQYF.

The chain combines TRBV12-3 or TRBV12-4 with TRBJ2-5; D possibly corresponds to TRBD2 (6 bases). V was shortened by 1 base and J by 7 bases, with 16 bases between the two germline ends. The CDR3 extends over 15 amino acids. The CDR3 loop reads CASSLGGRGYGTQYF. The CDR3, as DNA: TGTGCCAGCAGTTTAGGAGGTCGGGGGTACGGGACCCAGTACTTC.

The gene calls are TRBV4-1 and TRBJ2-2; tentatively, D is TRBD2 (6 bases). The CDR3 is 15 residues long. Germline CDR1 reads MGHRA; CDR2 reads YSYEKL. Between the trimmed V and J ends, which lost 4 bases and 6 bases, there was a span of 15 bases. CDR3: CASSPTSRLPGELFF. CDR3 sequence (DNA): TGCGCCAGCAGCCCGACTAGTCGTCTCCCCGGGGAGCTGTTTTTT.

This clonotype was seen many times. CDR3 in DNA: TGTGCCACCAGGGGGTATCCGGGACAGGGTGGCTCTGGGGCCAACGTCCTGACTTTC. The encoded protein is CATRGYPGQGGSGANVLTF. The chain joins TRBV28 to TRBJ2-6; 9 bases fit TRBD1. CDR3 length: 19 amino acids. Germline V gene data show CDR1 as MDHEN and CDR2 as SYDVKM. The V and J ends lost 10 bases and 0 bases, in that order; junction bases with no gene match: 16.

The rearrangement uses TRBV20-1 and TRBJ1-1; TRBD1 is a possible D gene (6 bases). Trimming cost V 4 bases and J 6 bases, with 12 bases left between them. Germline assignment: CDR1 DFQATT and CDR2 SNEGSKA (reference sequence). This CDR3 comprises 12 residues. The CDR3 reads CSATRGRAEAFF. In DNA form, the CDR3 reads TGCAGTGCTACCAGGGGAAGGGCTGAAGCTTTCTTT.

The chain recombines TRBV27 with TRBJ1-2, with 8 bases lining up with TRBD1. CDR3 size: 15 residues. The germline CDR1 and CDR2 sequences are MNHEY and SMNVEV (reference sequence). Losses at the gene ends were 0 bases for V and 7 bases for J; bases not matched to a gene: 7. CDR3 in amino acids: CASSLSQGALGGYTF. CDR3 nucleotides: TGTGCCAGCAGTTTATCCCAGGGGGCGTTGGGTGGCTACACCTTC.

This sequence joins TRBV30 and TRBJ1-5, with a possible D match to TRBD1 (5 bases). CDR1 GTSNPN and CDR2 SVGIG come from the germline V gene (reference sequence). V gave up 3 bases and J gave up 0 bases, with 9 bases separating them. This CDR3 has 14 amino acids. The CDR3 DNA reads as TGTGCCTGGAGCGAAGACAGTAGCAATCAGCCCCAGCATTTT. Protein product: CAWSEDSSNQPQHF.